This note documents a single T cell receptor beta chain sequence. Its matching antigen is unknown. PCR involved 60 Vbeta and 13 Jbeta primers. TCRdb keeps only in-frame clones here, not all; method: immunoSEQ multiplex PCR. This sample lists 93,000 or so clones; its ten largest clones have approximately 3.5%. The sample belongs to a study of cytomegalovirus exposure and HLA in healthy donors. For the study at large: The study placed over 65% of its 398 genotyped donors in the Caucasian-associated ancestry cluster.

Study-level results: The productive fraction for most TCR beta V segments was about 87% or about 30% in an earlier analysis.

Source material: PBMCs. This TCR was recovered from a man aged 35 to 55 in good health and CMV-seronegative.

The CDR3 here is CSVVGQVNTEAFF. The CDR3 nucleotides read TGCAGCGTTGTAGGACAGGTGAACACTGAAGCTTTCTTT. The genes are TRBV29-1 and TRBJ1-1, with 7 bases that match TRBD1. The CDR3 extends over 13 amino acids. Germline assignment: CDR1 SQVTM and CDR2 ANQGSEA. V was clipped by 4 bases and J by 0 bases; unmatched bases: 2.